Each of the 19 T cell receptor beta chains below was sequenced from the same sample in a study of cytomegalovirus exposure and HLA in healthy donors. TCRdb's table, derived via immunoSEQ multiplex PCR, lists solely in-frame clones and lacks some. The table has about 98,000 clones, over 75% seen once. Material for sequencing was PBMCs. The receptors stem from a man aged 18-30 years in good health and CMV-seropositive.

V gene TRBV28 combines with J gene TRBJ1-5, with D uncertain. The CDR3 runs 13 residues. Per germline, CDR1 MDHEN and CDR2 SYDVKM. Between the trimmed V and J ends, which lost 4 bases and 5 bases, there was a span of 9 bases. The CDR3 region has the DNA TGTGCCAGCAGTTCGGAGAACCATCAGCCCCAGCATTTT. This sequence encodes CASSSENHQPQHF. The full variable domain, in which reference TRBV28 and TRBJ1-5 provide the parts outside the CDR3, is DVKVTQSSRYLVKRTGEKVFLECVQDMDHENMFWYRQDPGLGLRLIYFSYDVKMKEKGDIPEGYSVSREKKERFSLILESASTNQTSMYLCASSSENHQPQHFGDGTRLSIL.

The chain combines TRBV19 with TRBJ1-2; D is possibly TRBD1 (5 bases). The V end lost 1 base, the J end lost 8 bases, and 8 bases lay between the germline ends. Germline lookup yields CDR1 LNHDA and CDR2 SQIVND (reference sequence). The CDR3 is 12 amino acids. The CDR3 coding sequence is TGTGCCAGTAGTATAGCAGGGCGCGGCTACACCTTC. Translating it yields CASSIAGRGYTF.

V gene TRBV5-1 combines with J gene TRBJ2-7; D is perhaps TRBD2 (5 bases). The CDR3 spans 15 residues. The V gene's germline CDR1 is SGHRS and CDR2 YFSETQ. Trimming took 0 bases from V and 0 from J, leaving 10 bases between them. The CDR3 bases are TGCGCCAGCAGCTTGGGAGGGTTTAGCTCCTACGAGCAGTACTTC. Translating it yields CASSLGGFSSYEQYF.

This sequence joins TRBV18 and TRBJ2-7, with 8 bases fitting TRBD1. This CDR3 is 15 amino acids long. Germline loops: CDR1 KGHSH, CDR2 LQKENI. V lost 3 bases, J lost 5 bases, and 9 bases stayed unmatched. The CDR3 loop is CASSPKTGGVDEQYF. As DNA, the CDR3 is TGTGCCAGCTCACCTAAAACAGGGGGTGTAGACGAGCAGTACTTC. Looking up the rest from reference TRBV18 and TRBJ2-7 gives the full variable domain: NAGVMQNPRHLVRRRGQEARLRCSPMKGHSHVYWYRQLPEEGLKFMVYLQKENIIDESGMPKERFSAEFPKEGPSILRIQQVVRGDSAAYFCASSPKTGGVDEQYFGPGTRLTVT.

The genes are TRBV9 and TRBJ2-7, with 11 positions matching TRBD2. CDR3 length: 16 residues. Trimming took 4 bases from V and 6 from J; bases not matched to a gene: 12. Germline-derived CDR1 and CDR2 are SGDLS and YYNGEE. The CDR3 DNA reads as TGTGCCAGCAGCCCCCACCTGACTAGCGGGGCCCTCGAGCAGTACTTC. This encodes CASSPHLTSGALEQYF.

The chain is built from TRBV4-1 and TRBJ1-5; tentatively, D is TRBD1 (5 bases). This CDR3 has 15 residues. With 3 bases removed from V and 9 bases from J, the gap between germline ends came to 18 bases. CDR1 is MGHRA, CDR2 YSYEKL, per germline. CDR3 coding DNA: TGCGCCAGCAGCCAGGATCAGGGCTTCTCGCGGCCCCAGCATTTT. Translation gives CASSQDQGFSRPQHF.

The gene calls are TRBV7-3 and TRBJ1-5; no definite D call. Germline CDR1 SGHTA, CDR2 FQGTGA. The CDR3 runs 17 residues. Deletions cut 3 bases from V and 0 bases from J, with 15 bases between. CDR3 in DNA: TGTGCCAGCAGCTTTCGGGAAAGAGATTATAGCAATCAGCCCCAGCATTTT. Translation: CASSFRERDYSNQPQHF.

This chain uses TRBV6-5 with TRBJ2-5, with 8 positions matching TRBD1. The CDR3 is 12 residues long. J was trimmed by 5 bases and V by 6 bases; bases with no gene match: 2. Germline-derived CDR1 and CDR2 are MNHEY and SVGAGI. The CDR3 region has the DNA TGTGCCAGCAGCAACAGGGGGGAGACCCAGTACTTC. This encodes CASSNRGETQYF.

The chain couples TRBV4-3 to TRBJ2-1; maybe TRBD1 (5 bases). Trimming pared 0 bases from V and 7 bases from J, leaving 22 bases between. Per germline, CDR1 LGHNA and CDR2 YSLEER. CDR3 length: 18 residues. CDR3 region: CASSQDSLGFQGRNEQFF. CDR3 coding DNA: TGCGCCAGCAGCCAAGACTCTTTAGGGTTTCAGGGTCGGAATGAGCAGTTCTTC.

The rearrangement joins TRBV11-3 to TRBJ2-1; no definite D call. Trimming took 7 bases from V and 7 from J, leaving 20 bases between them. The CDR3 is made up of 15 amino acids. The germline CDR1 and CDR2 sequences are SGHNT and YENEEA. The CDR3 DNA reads TGTGCCAGCACCGTTGAAGCTTATACAGATAATGAGCAGTTCTTC. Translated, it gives CASTVEAYTDNEQFF.

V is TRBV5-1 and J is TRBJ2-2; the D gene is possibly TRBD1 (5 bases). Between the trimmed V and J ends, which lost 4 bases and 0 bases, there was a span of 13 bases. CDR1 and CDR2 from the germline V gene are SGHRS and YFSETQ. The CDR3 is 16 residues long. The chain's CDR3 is CASSPLGHPNTGELFF. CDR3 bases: TGCGCCAGCAGCCCGCTAGGACACCCGAACACCGGGGAGCTGTTTTTT.

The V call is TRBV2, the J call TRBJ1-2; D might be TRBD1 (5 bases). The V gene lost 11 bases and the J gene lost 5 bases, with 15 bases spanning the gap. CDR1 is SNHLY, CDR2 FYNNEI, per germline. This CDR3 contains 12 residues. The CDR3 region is CAPLSTVYGYTF. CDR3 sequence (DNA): TGTGCCCCCTTATCGACAGTTTATGGCTACACCTTC.

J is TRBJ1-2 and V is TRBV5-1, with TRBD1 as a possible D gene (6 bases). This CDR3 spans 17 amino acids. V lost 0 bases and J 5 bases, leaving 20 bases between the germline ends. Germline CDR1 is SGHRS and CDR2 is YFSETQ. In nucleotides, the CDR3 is TGCGCCAGCAGCTTGGGACAGTCCCCCCAGGGGAATTATGGCTACACCTTC. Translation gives CASSLGQSPQGNYGYTF.

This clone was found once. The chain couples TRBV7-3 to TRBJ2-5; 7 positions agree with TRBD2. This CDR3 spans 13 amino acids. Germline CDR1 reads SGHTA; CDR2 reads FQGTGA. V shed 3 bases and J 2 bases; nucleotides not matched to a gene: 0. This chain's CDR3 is CASSLGGQETQYF. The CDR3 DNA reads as TGTGCCAGCAGCTTGGGAGGGCAAGAGACCCAGTACTTC.

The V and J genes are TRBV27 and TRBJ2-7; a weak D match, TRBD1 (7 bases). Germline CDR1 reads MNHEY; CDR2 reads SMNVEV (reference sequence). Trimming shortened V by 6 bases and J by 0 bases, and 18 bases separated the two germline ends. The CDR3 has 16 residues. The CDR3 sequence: CASRRGRGVDSYEQYF. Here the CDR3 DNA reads TGTGCCAGCAGGCGGGGCAGGGGGGTGGACTCCTACGAGCAGTACTTC.

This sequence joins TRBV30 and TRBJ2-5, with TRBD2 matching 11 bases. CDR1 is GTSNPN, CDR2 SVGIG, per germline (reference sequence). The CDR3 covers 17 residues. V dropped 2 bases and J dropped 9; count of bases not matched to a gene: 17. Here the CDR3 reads CAWSYSRLAGRRLSQYF. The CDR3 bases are TGTGCCTGGAGTTATAGTAGACTAGCGGGGCGTCGGTTATCCCAGTACTTC.

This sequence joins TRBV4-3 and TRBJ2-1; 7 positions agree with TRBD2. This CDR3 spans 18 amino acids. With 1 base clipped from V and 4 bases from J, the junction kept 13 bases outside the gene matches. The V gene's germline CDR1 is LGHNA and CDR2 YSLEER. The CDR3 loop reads CASSQAGEGRELYNEQFF. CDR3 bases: TGCGCCAGCAGCCAAGCGGGGGAGGGGCGGGAGCTTTACAATGAGCAGTTCTTC.

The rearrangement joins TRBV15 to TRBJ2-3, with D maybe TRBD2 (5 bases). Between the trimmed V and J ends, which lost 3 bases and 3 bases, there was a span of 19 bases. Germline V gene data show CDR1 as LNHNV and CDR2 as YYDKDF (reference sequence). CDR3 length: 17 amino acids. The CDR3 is CATSSLTGLGMTDTQYF. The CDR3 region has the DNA TGTGCCACCAGCAGTCTGACCGGACTGGGAATGACAGATACGCAGTATTTT.

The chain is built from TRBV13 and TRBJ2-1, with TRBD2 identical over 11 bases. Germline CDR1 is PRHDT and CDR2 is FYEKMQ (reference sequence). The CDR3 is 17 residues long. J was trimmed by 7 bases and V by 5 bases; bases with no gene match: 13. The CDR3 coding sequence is TGTGCCAGCAGCCAAACCATAACTAGCGGGAGTGGGAATGAGCAGTTCTTC. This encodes CASSQTITSGSGNEQFF.